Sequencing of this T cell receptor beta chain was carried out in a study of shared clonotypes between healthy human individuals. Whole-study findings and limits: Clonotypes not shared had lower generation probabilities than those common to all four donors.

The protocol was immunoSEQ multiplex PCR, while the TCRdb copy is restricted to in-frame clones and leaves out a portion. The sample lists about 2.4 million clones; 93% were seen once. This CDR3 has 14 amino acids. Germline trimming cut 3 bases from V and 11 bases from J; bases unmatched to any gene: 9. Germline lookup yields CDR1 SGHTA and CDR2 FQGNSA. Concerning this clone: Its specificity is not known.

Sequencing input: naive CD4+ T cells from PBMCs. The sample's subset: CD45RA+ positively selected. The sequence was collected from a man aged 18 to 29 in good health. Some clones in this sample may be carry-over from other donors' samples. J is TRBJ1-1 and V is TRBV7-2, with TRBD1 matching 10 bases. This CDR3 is CASSLVPGQGRAFF. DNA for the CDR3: TGTGCCAGCAGCTTGGTCCCGGGACAGGGGCGGGCTTTCTTT. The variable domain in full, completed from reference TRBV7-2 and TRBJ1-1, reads GAGVSQSPSNKVTEKGKDVELRCDPISGHTALYWYRQSLGQGLEFLIYFQGNSAPDKSGLPSDRFSAERTGGSVSTLTIQRTQQEDSAVYLCASSLVPGQGRAFFGQGTRLTVV.